Below, 18 T cell receptor beta chains from the same sample are listed, as sequenced in a study of T cells expressing NK-cell markers. TCRdb reprocessed the 5' RACE reads and stores each CDR3 protein as one record, lacking DNA. The sample has 400,000 to 450,000 distinct CDR3 sequences; the top ten hold about 7.1%. Sequenced sample: blood T cells: a sorted CD56 or NKG2C T cell subset, CD4+ or CD8+ T cells, or bulk PBMC T cells (not recorded which). All receptors come from a woman between 18 and 70 years old in good health.

The rearrangement links TRBV18 to TRBJ1-6; with no DNA, the TCRdb D assignment of TRBD1 cannot be verified. CDR3 size: 14 residues. From germline, CDR1 is KGHSH and CDR2 LQKENI. CDR3 region: CASSAGTGNSPLHF.

The chain has TRBV6-2 or TRBV6-3 and TRBJ2-7; there is no DNA to check the TCRdb D call of TRBD1. The germline gives CDR1 MNHEY, CDR2 SVGEGT. This CDR3 has 14 residues. The CDR3: CASSMGQFAYEQYF.

The chain joins TRBV6-1 to TRBJ2-7; TCRdb names TRBD1, which stays unverified in the absence of DNA. This CDR3 is 17 amino acids long. Looked up from germline, CDR1 is MNHNS and CDR2 is SASEGT. CDR3 loop: CASSHSYRQAPLYEQYF.

The rearrangement uses TRBV5-1 and TRBJ1-6; TCRdb's D call of TRBD1 is untestable without DNA. Germline CDR1 and CDR2: SGHRS and YFSETQ. This CDR3 contains 15 residues. The CDR3: CASSLERRGLSPLHF.

V usage is TRBV14 and J usage is TRBJ2-1. The germline CDR1 and CDR2 sequences are SGHDN and FVKESK. CDR3 length: 13 amino acids. The CDR3 reads CASSQQLTHEQFF. Complete variable domain (other parts from reference TRBV14 and TRBJ2-1): EAGVTQFPSHSVIEKGQTVTLRCDPISGHDNLYWYRRVMGKEIKFLLHFVKESKQDESGMPNNRFLAERTGGTYSTLKVQPAELEDSGVYFCASSQQLTHEQFFGPGTRLTVL.

J is TRBJ2-2 and V is TRBV6-1; as DNA is missing, the TRBD1 call by TCRdb cannot be tested. Germline V gene data show CDR1 as MNHNS and CDR2 as SASEGT. This CDR3 has 15 amino acids. The CDR3: CASGGQGGNTGELFF.

CDR3 amino acids: CASSPTPGPGPLYDEQFF. The chain recombines TRBV14 with TRBJ2-1; TCRdb lists TRBD1, though no DNA is available to test this call. The germline CDR1 and CDR2 sequences are SGHDN and FVKESK. The length of the CDR3 is 18 residues.

V and J are TRBV6-2 or TRBV6-3 and TRBJ2-2. The CDR3 has 14 residues. The V gene's germline CDR1 is MNHEY and CDR2 SVGEGT. The CDR3 loop reads CASSYVTGTGELFF.

V usage is TRBV7-8 and J usage is TRBJ2-1. The CDR3 has 16 amino acids. Germline V lookup: CDR1 SGHVS, CDR2 FQNEAQ. The CDR3 loop reads CASSRASTLSYNEQFF.

The chain has TRBV7-9 and TRBJ2-1; the TCRdb D gene call, TRBD2, has no DNA to confirm it. Germline CDR1 and CDR2: SEHNR and FQNEAQ (reference sequence). The CDR3 length is 14 residues. This chain's CDR3 is CASSLRPAGNEQFF.

The CDR3 protein is CASSPPTDRRPYNEQFF. The V call is TRBV18, the J call TRBJ2-1; the TCRdb call, TRBD1, lacks DNA for checking. The length of the CDR3 is 17 residues. Germline values: CDR1 KGHSH, CDR2 LQKENI. Full variable domain (outside the CDR3, taken from reference TRBV18 and TRBJ2-1): NAGVMQNPRHLVRRRGQEARLRCSPMKGHSHVYWYRQLPEEGLKFMVYLQKENIIDESGMPKERFSAEFPKEGPSILRIQQVVRGDSAAYFCASSPPTDRRPYNEQFFGPGTRLTVL.

The rearrangement joins TRBV6-5 to TRBJ2-3. Germline-derived CDR1 and CDR2 are MNHEY and SVGAGI. The CDR3 sequence is 16 residues long. The CDR3 loop reads CASSYSRPSSTDTQYF.

V gene TRBV20-1 combines with J gene TRBJ2-3; absent DNA, TCRdb's TRBD1 call cannot be checked. This CDR3 contains 14 residues. From germline, CDR1 is DFQATT and CDR2 SNEGSKA (reference sequence). CDR3 sequence reads: CSAGAGDSTDTQYF.

V is TRBV7-2 and J is TRBJ2-3; TCRdb outputs TRBD2, but without DNA this stays unchecked. The CDR3 is 13 residues long. Germline loops: CDR1 SGHTA, CDR2 FQGNSA. The CDR3 loop is CASSLLPPWGQYF.

This chain joins TRBV20-1 and TRBJ2-7; TCRdb lists TRBD2, though no DNA is available to test this call. The CDR3 is 12 amino acids. Germline values: CDR1 DFQATT, CDR2 SNEGSKA (reference sequence). CDR3 in amino acids: CRGGASSYEQYF.

The chain uses TRBV20-1 and TRBJ2-3; the TCRdb D gene call, TRBD2, has no DNA to confirm it. CDR3 length: 17 residues. CDR1 is DFQATT and CDR2 is SNEGSKA in the germline V gene (reference sequence). CDR3 protein: CTLLERVPGPSTDTQYF.

CDR3 protein: CASSPENNEQFF. The chain couples TRBV13 to TRBJ2-1. Per germline, CDR1 PRHDT and CDR2 FYEKMQ (reference sequence). The CDR3 sequence is 12 residues long.

The chain combines TRBV29-1 with TRBJ2-3; without DNA, the TCRdb call of TRBD1 cannot be checked. The CDR3 is made up of 12 amino acids. Germline CDR1 is SQVTM and CDR2 is ANQGSEA. This chain's CDR3 is CSVPPGADTQYF.